This T cell receptor beta chain was sequenced for a study of T cell responses to AZD1222 COVID-19 vaccine. On this clone itself: What it binds is not known.

Libraries were prepared by immunoSEQ multiplex PCR; TCRdb keeps only in-frame clonotypes and omits some of them. The table records some 180,000 clones, approximately 90% of them present only once. The CDR3 runs to 12 residues. From germline, CDR1 is MDHEN and CDR2 SYDVKM. V lost 7 bases and J 0 bases, leaving 6 bases between the germline ends. Study-level results: Spike-specific TCR repertoires showed rising breadth and depth after two AZD1222 doses. Reportedly, nearly half the spike-specific TCRs target unmutated variant regions.

The clonotype comes from an adult who received the AZD1222 COVID-19 vaccine. This specimen consisted of peripheral blood, obtained 28 days after the second AZD1222 dose. The gene calls are TRBV28 and TRBJ1-2; no firm D call. In nucleotides, the CDR3 is TGTGCCAGCAAAGGAACTAACTATGGCTACACCTTC. It is translated as CASKGTNYGYTF.